This TCR beta chain was obtained from a study of OX40 agonist ivuxolimab in advanced cancers. Study in general: The dose of intravenous ivuxolimab that patients received every 2 weeks ranged from 0.01 to 10 mg/kg.

This CDR3 spans 13 amino acids. The V and J ends lost 6 bases and 2 bases, in that order; junction bases with no gene match: 2. Germline CDR1 and CDR2: MNHEY and SMNVEV (reference sequence). Sequencing used immunoSEQ multiplex PCR; TCRdb keeps in-frame clones, though not all of them. The data show roughly 42,000 clones, about 89% seen once. Study-wide findings and caveats: There were, on average, more expanded clones in CD8+ T cells than in CD4+. Among the nonresponders, some also had low normalized T-cell clonal expansion. Among expanded peripheral T cells, antigen specificity went undetermined.

About this clone itself: The antigen remains unidentified.

The receptor's source is an adult with an advanced solid tumor such as melanoma, head and neck, liver or kidney cancer. This specimen was CD4+ or CD8+ T cells sorted from blood, taken in a trial of the OX40 agonist ivuxolimab. The chain couples TRBV27 to TRBJ1-2, with 8 bases lining up with TRBD1. DNA for the CDR3: TGTGCCAGCAGGACAGGGGCCAACTATGGCTACACCTTC. Translated: CASRTGANYGYTF.